This T cell receptor beta chain comes out of a study of post-analysis software for immune sequencing data (dated by TCRdb to the mid-2010s). About the study as a whole: Relapsing-remitting, secondary progressive and progressive-relapsing multiple sclerosis were recorded as disease courses, and subtype annotation was lacking for some patients. Patient repertoires were compared against roughly 11 previously published healthy control repertoires from donors aged 6 to 25 years. A subset of samples was prepared in parallel using single-end sample barcoding, then pooled and co-amplified after Illumina adapter ligation. General study outcomes and caveats: Direct clustering with F measure showed strong co-clustering of samples prepared in the same batch, prompting a batch-effect correction. Significantly higher frequencies in patients than in controls were found for roughly 5 TRBV segments, including TRBV5-6, TRBV5-1 and TRBV20-1. Compared with controls, multiple sclerosis patients had significantly lower normalized Chao1 diversity, a finding suggesting substantial peripheral T-cell clonal expansion. The multiple sclerosis patient group was slightly younger than the control group.

As regards this clonotype: Its antigen has not been determined. The sample holds no much larger clone one base away, and base qualities are not on file.

The germline V gene (reference sequence) yields LGHDT for CDR1 and YNNKEL for CDR2. V is clipped by 0 bases and J by 4 bases, and the sequence between their germline boundaries is 9 bases long. The CDR3 holds 14 amino acids from the cysteine to the phenylalanine. Only the CDR3 DNA is retained, 42 bases long and in frame from the first base. To demonstrate the VDJtools post-analysis software, the study profiled TCR beta repertoires from the peripheral blood of 10 to 15 young patients with multiple sclerosis. Multiple sclerosis patients were children and adolescents aged roughly 6 to 15 years. The library was prepared using PCR. Sequenced on an Illumina HiSeq 2500. To reduce PCR and sequencing biases, unique molecular identifiers were incorporated into the TCR beta cDNA libraries. About 500,000 cDNA molecules were obtained for every 1 to 10 million input T cells, so each molecule roughly corresponded to one T cell. The patient libraries were prepared and sequenced with the same protocol used for the earlier healthy control dataset. Within a given batch, samples were prepared together, multiplexed and sequenced on the same HiSeq lane. As for how the authors treated the data: Raw barcoded reads were processed with MIGEC, and single-read molecular identifier groups were discarded before consensus assembly and CDR3 extraction. Clonotype tables were post-analysed with VDJtools, and diversity was normalized by down-sampling all datasets to the smallest sample size. Repertoire overlap clustering matched CDR3 amino acid but not nucleotide sequences to correct batch-related cross-sample contamination. TCRdb applied fastp at Q25 and MiXCR to the public reads, then kept only in-frame beta chains. Rows with one shared CDR3 protein collapse into an entry with the most common genes and DNA. None of the V and J calls come from the authors' own analysis; TCRdb made them. This sample lists approximately 770,000 distinct CDR3 sequences; 46% were detected once. Together, the top ten hold roughly 5% of the sample.

Sequenced: blood. The origin of this receptor is a girl aged 5-17 years with multiple sclerosis. The chain is made from TRBV3-1 and TRBJ1-2; the D gene assignment is ambiguous. The CDR3 loop reads CASSQDMIGYGYTF. The nucleotides read TGTGCCAGCAGCCAAGATATGATCGGCTATGGCTACACCTTC.